This is a list of T cell receptor beta chains from one sample in a study of blood T cell repertoires in COVID-19. Assay used: immunoSEQ multiplex PCR; TCRdb lists only in-frame clones, some missing. In the table there are some 250,000 clones, approximately 90% of which are singletons. The material sequenced was PBMCs or T cells enriched from blood (not recorded which). The origin of the receptors is a man between 35 and 55 years old who had recovered from COVID-19. Each CDR3 is given with its conserved first and last residue. D genes are given only for firm matches. Only some rows state a clone size, as once, few, many or a class for expanded clones.

once	TRBV18	NA	TRBJ2-1	CASSPRGAGIYNEQFF	TGTGCCAGCTCACCACGAGGGGCGGGAATATACAATGAGCAGTTCTTC
NA	TRBV5-1	TRBD2	TRBJ2-2	CASSGALAGAGELFF	TGCGCCAGCAGCGGGGCCTTAGCGGGAGCCGGGGAGCTGTTTTTT
NA	TRBV7-2	TRBD1	TRBJ2-7	CASSLDRGRDEQYF	TGTGCCAGCAGCTTAGACAGGGGCCGCGACGAGCAGTACTTC
once	TRBV10-3	NA	TRBJ2-7	CAISESSGTEQYF	TGTGCCATCAGTGAGTCTAGCGGAACAGAGCAGTACTTC
NA	TRBV27	NA	TRBJ2-3	CASRRDGTDTQYF	TGTGCCAGCAGGCGGGACGGCACAGATACGCAGTATTTT
NA	TRBV15	NA	TRBJ2-5	CATSRVLTETQYF	TGTGCCACCAGCAGAGTTCTAACGGAGACCCAGTACTTC
NA	TRBV28	NA	TRBJ2-2	CASRPVYANTGELFF	TGTGCCAGCAGGCCCGTCTACGCGAACACCGGGGAGCTGTTTTTT
NA	TRBV7-9	TRBD1	TRBJ2-7	CASSLGTGGPYEQYF	TGTGCCAGCAGCTTGGGGACAGGGGGCCCCTACGAGCAGTACTTC
NA	TRBV5-1	TRBD1	TRBJ1-2	CASSALTGGGNGYTF	TGCGCCAGCAGCGCATTAACAGGGGGCGGTAATGGCTACACCTTC
NA	TRBV30	NA	TRBJ1-6	CAWSRAGQSPLHF	TGTGCCTGGAGTAGGGCAGGGCAGTCACCCCTCCACTTT
NA	TRBV28	NA	TRBJ1-5	CASSAQGSSNQPQHF	TGTGCCAGCAGTGCACAGGGTTCTAGCAATCAGCCCCAGCATTTT
NA	TRBV12-3/TRBV12-4	NA	TRBJ2-1	CASRRSGEQFF	TGTGCCAGCAGACGGAGTGGCGAGCAGTTCTTC
NA	TRBV20-1	TRBD2	TRBJ2-3	CSASGLAGARSTDTQYF	TGCAGTGCTAGTGGACTAGCGGGGGCGCGGAGCACAGATACGCAGTATTTT
NA	TRBV20-1	NA	TRBJ1-5	CSASAPGGNQPQHF	TGCAGTGCTAGTGCCCCAGGGGGCAATCAGCCCCAGCATTTT
NA	TRBV7-2	TRBD2	TRBJ2-7	CASSSALAGTAYEQYF	TGTGCCAGCAGCTCCGCTTTAGCGGGGACTGCCTACGAGCAGTACTTC